Below are 28 T cell receptor beta chains sequenced from a single sample in a study of T cells after yellow fever vaccination. TCRdb redid the calling of the 5' RACE reads with MiXCR, one entry per CDR3 protein. The table records around 30,000 distinct CDR3 sequences, less than 8.5% of them present only once. The sample was PBMCs, either bulk or a sorted T-cell subset (CD4+, CD8+, memory, or dextramer-sorted; not recorded which), taken on the day of the first yellow fever vaccination. Receptor source: a man aged 18 to 29 who received the YFV17D yellow fever vaccine.

This clonotype was seen ten or more times. This chain links TRBV6-9 with TRBJ1-5; 7 bases map to TRBD1. This CDR3 spans 13 amino acids. Germline V gene data show CDR1 as MNHGY and CDR2 as SVAAGI. The ends lost 8 bases at V and 5 bases at J; junction bases unmatched: 6. CDR3 residues: CASLDREDQPQHF. CDR3 nucleotides: TGTGCCAGCCTTGACAGGGAGGATCAGCCCCAGCATTTT.

In regard to this clonotype: This may arise from a read error, as a much more abundant clone is one base away. The J gene is TRBJ1-2, the V gene TRBV4-2; TRBD1 might be the D (6 bases). Germline lookup yields CDR1 LGHNA and CDR2 YNFKEQ. CDR3 length: 15 residues. The CDR3 region has the DNA TGTGCCAGCAGCCAAGAAAGGACAGCTAAATATGGCTACACCTTC. This codes for CASSQERTAKYGYTF.

The V gene is TRBV10-3, the J gene TRBJ2-7; possible D gene TRBD2, 6 bases. V shed 6 bases and J shed 3 bases, with 6 bases lying between them. Germline V gives CDR1 ENHRY, CDR2 SYGVKD. This CDR3 is 11 amino acids long. The CDR3 sequence: CAISGSYEQYF. DNA of the CDR3: TGTGCCATCAGCGGGAGCTACGAGCAGTACTTC.

This clonotype showed up many times. J is TRBJ1-2 and V is TRBV3-1, with unresolved D. Trimming took off 1 base at V and 8 bases at J, with 11 bases between the two ends. Germline loops: CDR1 LGHDT, CDR2 YNNKEL (reference sequence). The CDR3 covers 13 residues. CDR3 loop: CASSQGGEGGYTF. For the CDR3, the DNA is TGTGCCAGCAGCCAAGGCGGGGAGGGAGGCTACACCTTC.

This clonotype was recorded many times. The V gene is TRBV5-4, the J gene TRBJ2-5; TRBD2 agrees at 7 bases. The germline CDR1 and CDR2 sequences are SGHNT and YYREEE (reference sequence). The V segment lost 3 bases and the J segment 4 bases; nucleotides outside the gene matches: 21. This CDR3 spans 19 amino acids. The CDR3 reads CASSWAPLGLADIRETQYF. CDR3 DNA sequence: TGTGCCAGCAGCTGGGCTCCACTGGGGCTAGCGGACATCCGAGAGACCCAGTACTTC.

Many counts were recorded for this clonotype. The chain carries TRBV20-1 and TRBJ2-5; 9 nucleotides line up with TRBD2. Per the germline V gene, CDR1 is DFQATT and CDR2 is SNEGSKA (reference sequence). The V and J ends lost 3 bases and 6 bases, in that order; junction bases with no gene match: 8. The CDR3 contains 14 residues. The CDR3 nucleotides read TGCAGTGCTAGTGTTCTAGCGGGGTCCAAGACCCAGTACTTC. This gives the protein CSASVLAGSKTQYF.

This clonotype was found many times. CDR3 DNA sequence: TGTGCCAGCAATGGGGGGGGCTACAATGAGCAGTTCTTC. Encoded protein: CASNGGGYNEQFF. The rearrangement joins TRBV6-2 or TRBV6-3 to TRBJ2-1, with 7 bases lining up with TRBD2. The V and J ends lost 7 bases and 3 bases, in that order; junction bases with no gene match: 3. CDR3 length equals 13 residues. Germline V gene sequence: CDR1 MNHEY, CDR2 SVGEGT.

The sample holds a few counts of this clonotype. This sequence joins TRBV7-3 and TRBJ2-1; weak D call: TRBD1 (6 bases). V was clipped by 5 bases and J by 7 bases, with 9 bases between them. CDR1 and CDR2 (germline): SGHTA, FQGTGA. The CDR3 is 12 residues long. The CDR3 DNA sequence: TGTGCCAGCAGCATAAGGGGGAATGAGCAGTTCTTC. Translated: CASSIRGNEQFF.

This clonotype was seen ten or more times. The chain has TRBV2 and TRBJ2-2; perhaps TRBD2 as D (6 bases). V lost 10 bases, J lost 5 bases, and 14 bases lay in between. The CDR3 length is 13 residues. The germline V gene encodes CDR1 SNHLY and CDR2 FYNNEI. CDR3: CATTRSGTGELFF. The DNA of the CDR3 is TGTGCCACCACCCGGAGCGGGACCGGGGAGCTGTTTTTT.

The gene calls are TRBV15 and TRBJ2-3; possible D gene TRBD2, 6 bases. Germline V CDR1 and CDR2: LNHNV, YYDKDF (reference sequence). Trimming cost V 3 bases and J 3 bases, with 19 bases left between them. The CDR3 sequence is 17 residues long. In nucleotides, the CDR3 is TGTGCCACCAGCAGCCCTCGAGGCGGGGTTGAGACAGATACGCAGTATTTT. It encodes CATSSPRGGVETDTQYF.

A word on this clonotype: One base away lies a much larger clone, so this may be a sequencing read error. This chain links TRBV6-5 with TRBJ1-1; 7 bases agree with TRBD1. Losses at the gene ends were 0 bases for V and 6 bases for J; bases not matched to a gene: 7. The germline gives CDR1 MNHEY, CDR2 SVGAGI. The CDR3 extends over 15 amino acids. The CDR3 sequence is CASSYSSQGGPEAFF. CDR3 DNA sequence: TGTGCCAGCAGTTACTCGAGTCAGGGGGGTCCTGAAGCTTTCTTT.

This clonotype was seen repeatedly, ten times or more. The chain couples TRBV4-2 to TRBJ2-3, with 15 bases matching TRBD2. With 5 bases clipped from V and 5 bases from J, the junction kept 14 bases outside the gene matches. Germline CDR1 and CDR2: LGHNA and YNFKEQ. The CDR3 extends over 19 amino acids. CDR3 in DNA: TGTGCCAGCAGCGCCGGGACTAGCGGGGGGATATCCTCGGGAGATACGCAGTATTTT. Protein: CASSAGTSGGISSGDTQYF.

In its sample, this clonotype was seen many times. The rearrangement joins TRBV6-5 to TRBJ1-5, with a weak D call TRBD1 (5 bases). V was trimmed by 3 bases and J by 2 bases, leaving 20 bases between them. Germline values: CDR1 MNHEY, CDR2 SVGAGI. The CDR3 has 18 residues. The DNA for the CDR3 is TGTGCCAGCAGTTATGACCACGGGGACCCTGGGGGCAATCAGCCCCAGCATTTT. It yields the protein CASSYDHGDPGGNQPQHF.

This clonotype came up many times. The rearrangement links TRBV5-1 to TRBJ2-1, with no clear D. CDR3 length: 14 amino acids. Germline values: CDR1 SGHRS, CDR2 YFSETQ. The V end was cut by 0 bases, the J end by 0 bases, with 4 bases between. CDR3 sequence reads: CASSLESSYNEQFF. DNA for the CDR3: TGCGCCAGCAGCTTGGAAAGCTCCTACAATGAGCAGTTCTTC.

This clonotype appeared many times. V is TRBV20-1 and J is TRBJ1-5; perhaps TRBD1 as D (5 bases). CDR3 length: 12 residues. Trimming left V 6 bases short and J 12 bases short, with 18 bases between. Germline CDR1 and CDR2: DFQATT and SNEGSKA (reference sequence). Here the CDR3 reads CSARGQNPSQHF. The CDR3 DNA is TGCAGTGCCCGCGGACAAAATCCCAGCCAGCATTTT.

This clonotype was counted many times. The CDR3 DNA sequence: TGTGCCAGCAGTTACGGGACAGCCACCCAAAATGGCTACACCTTC. Protein sequence: CASSYGTATQNGYTF. J is TRBJ1-2 and V is TRBV6-5; 7 bases fit TRBD1. The CDR3 contains 15 residues. J was trimmed by 6 bases and V by 2 bases; bases with no gene match: 9. CDR1 MNHEY and CDR2 SVGAGI come from the germline V gene.

This clonotype has a count of ten or more. The chain links TRBV19 to TRBJ2-1; tentative D call: TRBD2 (5 bases). The length of the CDR3 is 14 residues. Germline-derived CDR1 and CDR2 are LNHDA and SQIVND (reference sequence). V was trimmed by 7 bases and J by 0 bases, leaving 10 bases between them. The CDR3 sequence is CASTQRSSYNEQFF. Here the CDR3 DNA reads TGTGCCAGTACACAGCGGAGCTCCTACAATGAGCAGTTCTTC.

This clonotype was counted at least ten times. The J gene is TRBJ2-7, the V gene TRBV7-8, with 8 bases identical to TRBD2. The CDR3 covers 11 residues. The V gene's germline CDR1 is SGHVS and CDR2 FQNEAQ. The V and J ends lost 5 bases and 7 bases, in that order; junction bases with no gene match: 1. CDR3 loop: CASSRGGEQYF. DNA for the CDR3: TGTGCCAGCAGCCGGGGGGGGGAGCAGTACTTC.

This clonotype was picked up many times. J is TRBJ1-6 and V is TRBV12-3 or TRBV12-4; D is unresolved. CDR3 length: 13 residues. The V and J ends lost 5 bases and 8 bases respectively, with 10 bases between them. The CDR3: CASSPTVYSPLHF. CDR3 nucleotide sequence: TGTGCCAGCAGTCCGACCGTTTATTCACCCCTCCACTTT.

This clonotype occurred many times. The J gene is TRBJ2-7, the V gene TRBV4-1; no reliable D call. The germline CDR1 and CDR2 sequences are MGHRA and YSYEKL. V was pared by 1 base and J by 3 bases, with 7 bases between. The CDR3 sequence is 13 residues long. The DNA for the CDR3 is TGCGCCAGCAGCCAAGCCACATACTACGAGCAGTACTTC. This codes for CASSQATYYEQYF.

This clonotype was seen repeatedly, ten times or more. The gene calls are TRBV29-1 and TRBJ2-1; TRBD1 might be the D (6 bases). The germline gives CDR1 SQVTM, CDR2 ANQGSEA. V was shortened by 1 base and J by 5 bases, with 12 bases between the two germline ends. The CDR3 has 14 residues. CDR3 in amino acids: CSVEAGQNNNEQFF. CDR3 nucleotides: TGCAGCGTTGAAGCTGGACAGAACAACAATGAGCAGTTCTTC.

This clonotype is termed medium-sized (0.01 to 0.1%). The V call is TRBV3-1, the J call TRBJ2-5; D not certain. The V and J ends lost 4 bases and 7 bases respectively, with 10 bases between them. Germline CDR1 and CDR2: LGHDT and YNNKEL (reference sequence). CDR3 length: 12 amino acids. In DNA form, the CDR3 reads TGTGCCAGCAGCCCTACAGAAAGGACCCAGTACTTC. It codes for CASSPTERTQYF.

In its sample, this clonotype was seen many times. The V and J genes are TRBV4-1 and TRBJ1-2; 7 bases fit TRBD1. Germline-derived CDR1 and CDR2 are MGHRA and YSYEKL. The V gene end was trimmed by 2 bases and the J gene end by 6 bases; junction bases not matched to a gene: 12. CDR3 size: 16 residues. The DNA for the CDR3 is TGCGCCAGCAGCCAACGGGACAGCTCTTTTACCGATGGCTACACCTTC. It is translated as CASSQRDSSFTDGYTF.

In its sample, this clonotype was seen many times. The chain recombines TRBV3-1 with TRBJ1-5; D unclear. The CDR3 contains 15 residues. Trimming shortened V by 4 bases and J by 0 bases, and 10 bases separated the two germline ends. CDR1 is LGHDT and CDR2 is YNNKEL in the germline V gene (reference sequence). CDR3 sequence (DNA): TGTGCCAGCAGCCCGGGAGTGAATAGCAATCAGCCCCAGCATTTT. It encodes CASSPGVNSNQPQHF.

The V call is TRBV14, the J call TRBJ1-5; D unresolved. CDR1 and CDR2 from the germline V gene are SGHDN and FVKESK. Trimming removed 1 base from V and 7 bases from J, with 8 bases in between. This CDR3 has 13 amino acids. The CDR3 nucleotides read TGTGCCAGCAGCCAAGGATTAGGGCAGCCCCAGCATTTT. Translation gives CASSQGLGQPQHF.

This clonotype was counted ten times or more. This rearrangement joins TRBV5-6 to TRBJ2-5, with D uncertain. Germline CDR1 reads SGHDT; CDR2 reads YYEEEE. V was trimmed by 3 bases and J by 5 bases, leaving 11 bases between them. This CDR3 is built from 13 residues. The CDR3 DNA reads as TGTGCCAGCAGCTCCACATATACGGAGACCCAGTACTTC. Its protein is CASSSTYTETQYF.

This clonotype appeared many times. The genes are TRBV10-2 and TRBJ2-1, with TRBD2 matching over 10 bases. Germline V gene data show CDR1 as WSHSY and CDR2 as SAAADI. V lost 6 bases and J lost 8; bases outside the gene matches: 7. CDR3 length equals 14 residues. CDR3 DNA: TGCGCCAGCAGACTAGCGGGACCGGGCCATGAGCAGTTCTTC. It specifies CASRLAGPGHEQFF.

This clonotype was counted many times. The chain links TRBV20-1 to TRBJ2-3; 7 bases line up with TRBD2. V gave up 6 bases and J gave up 6 bases; unmatched junction bases: 6. CDR3 length equals 12 residues. Germline loops: CDR1 DFQATT, CDR2 SNEGSKA (reference sequence). The CDR3 reads CSARMRGDTQYF. The CDR3 nucleotides are TGCAGTGCGAGGATGCGGGGGGATACGCAGTATTTT.